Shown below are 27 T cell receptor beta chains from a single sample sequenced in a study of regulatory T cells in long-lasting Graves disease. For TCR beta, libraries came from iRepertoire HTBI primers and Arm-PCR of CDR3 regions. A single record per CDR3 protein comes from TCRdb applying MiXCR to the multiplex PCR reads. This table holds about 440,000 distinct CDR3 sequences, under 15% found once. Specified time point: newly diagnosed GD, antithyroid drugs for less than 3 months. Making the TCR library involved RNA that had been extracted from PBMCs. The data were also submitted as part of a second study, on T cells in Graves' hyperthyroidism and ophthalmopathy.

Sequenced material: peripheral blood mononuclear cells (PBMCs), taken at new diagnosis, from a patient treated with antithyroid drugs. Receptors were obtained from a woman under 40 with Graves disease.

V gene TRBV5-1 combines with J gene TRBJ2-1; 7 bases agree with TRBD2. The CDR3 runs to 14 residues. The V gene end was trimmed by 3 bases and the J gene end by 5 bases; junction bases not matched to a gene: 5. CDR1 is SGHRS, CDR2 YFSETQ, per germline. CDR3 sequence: CASSSSGMNNEQFF. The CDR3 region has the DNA TGCGCCAGCAGCTCGAGCGGGATGAACAATGAGCAGTTCTTC.

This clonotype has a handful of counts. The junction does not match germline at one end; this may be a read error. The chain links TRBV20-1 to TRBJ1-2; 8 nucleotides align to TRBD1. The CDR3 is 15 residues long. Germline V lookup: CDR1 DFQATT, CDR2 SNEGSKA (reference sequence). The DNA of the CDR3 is TGCAGTGCCAGAGCGGGGTCAGGGGGCAAATATGGCTACACCTTC. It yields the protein CSARAGSGGKYGYTF.

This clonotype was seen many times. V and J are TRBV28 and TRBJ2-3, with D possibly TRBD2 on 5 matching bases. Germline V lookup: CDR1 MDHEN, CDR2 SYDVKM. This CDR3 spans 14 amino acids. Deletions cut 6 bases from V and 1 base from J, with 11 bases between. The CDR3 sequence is CASSNGGRTDTQYF. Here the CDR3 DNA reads TGTGCCAGCAGCAATGGCGGGCGCACAGATACGCAGTATTTT.

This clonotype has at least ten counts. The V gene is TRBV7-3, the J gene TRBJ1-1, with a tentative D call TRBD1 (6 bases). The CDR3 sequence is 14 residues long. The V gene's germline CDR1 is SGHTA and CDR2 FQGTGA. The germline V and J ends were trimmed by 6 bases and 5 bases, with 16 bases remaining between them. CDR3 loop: CASSTGSRSTEAFF. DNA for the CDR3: TGTGCCAGCAGTACAGGGTCCCGGTCGACTGAAGCTTTCTTT.

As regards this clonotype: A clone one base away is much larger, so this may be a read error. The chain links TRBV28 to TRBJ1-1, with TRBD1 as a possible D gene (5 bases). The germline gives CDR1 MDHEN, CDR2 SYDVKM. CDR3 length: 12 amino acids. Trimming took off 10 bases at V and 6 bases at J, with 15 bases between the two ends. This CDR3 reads CANRSIFAEAFF. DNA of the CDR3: TGTGCCAACAGGTCGATTTTCGCTGAAGCTTTCTTT.

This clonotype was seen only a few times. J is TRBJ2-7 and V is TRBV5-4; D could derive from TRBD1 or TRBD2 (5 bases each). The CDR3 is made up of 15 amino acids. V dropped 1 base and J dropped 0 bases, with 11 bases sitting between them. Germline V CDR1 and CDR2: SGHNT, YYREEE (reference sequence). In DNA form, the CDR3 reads TGTGCCAGCAGCTTGAGGGACGGAGCCTCCTACGAGCAGTACTTC. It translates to CASSLRDGASYEQYF.

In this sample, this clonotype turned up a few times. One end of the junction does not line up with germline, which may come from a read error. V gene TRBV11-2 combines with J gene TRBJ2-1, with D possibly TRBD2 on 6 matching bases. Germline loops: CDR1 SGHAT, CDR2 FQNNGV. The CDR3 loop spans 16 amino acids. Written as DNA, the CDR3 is TGTGCCAGCAGCTTATTCGGGGGTAGCTCCTACAATGAGCAGTCCTTC. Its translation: CASSLFGGSSYNEQSF.

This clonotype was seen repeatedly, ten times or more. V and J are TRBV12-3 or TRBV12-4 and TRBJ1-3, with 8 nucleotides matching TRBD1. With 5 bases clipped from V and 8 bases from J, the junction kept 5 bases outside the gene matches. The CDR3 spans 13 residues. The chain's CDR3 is CASSTQGADTIYF. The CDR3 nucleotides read TGTGCCAGCAGTACCCAGGGGGCGGACACCATATATTTT.

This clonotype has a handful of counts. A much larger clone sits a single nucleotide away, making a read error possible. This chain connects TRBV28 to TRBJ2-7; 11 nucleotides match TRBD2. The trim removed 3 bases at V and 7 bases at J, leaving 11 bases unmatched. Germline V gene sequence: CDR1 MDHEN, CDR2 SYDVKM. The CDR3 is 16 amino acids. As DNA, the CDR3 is TGTGCCAGCAGTTTGACTAGCGGGAAACCCTACAATGAGCAGTACTTC. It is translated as CASSLTSGKPYNEQYF.

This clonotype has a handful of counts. DNA of the CDR3: TGCAGCGTTGGGGGAACTAACTATGGCTACACCTTC. Translation: CSVGGTNYGYTF. The chain combines TRBV29-1 with TRBJ1-2; unclear D gene. Between the trimmed V and J ends, which lost 4 bases and 0 bases, there was a span of 6 bases. The germline CDR1 and CDR2 sequences are SQVTM and ANQGSEA. The CDR3 is made up of 12 amino acids.

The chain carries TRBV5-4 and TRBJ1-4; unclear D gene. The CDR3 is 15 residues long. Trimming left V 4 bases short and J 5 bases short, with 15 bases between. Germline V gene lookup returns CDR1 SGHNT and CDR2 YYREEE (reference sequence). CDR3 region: CASSGERTQNEKLFF. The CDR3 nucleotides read TGTGCCAGCAGCGGGGAACGCACCCAAAATGAAAAACTGTTTTTT.

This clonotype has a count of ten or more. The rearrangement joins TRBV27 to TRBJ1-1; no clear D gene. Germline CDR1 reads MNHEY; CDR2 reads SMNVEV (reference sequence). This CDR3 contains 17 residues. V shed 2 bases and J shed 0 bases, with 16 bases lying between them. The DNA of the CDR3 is TGTGCCAGCAGTTTAACCCGAGGAGGCAGGTTGAACACTGAAGCTTTCTTT. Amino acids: CASSLTRGGRLNTEAFF.

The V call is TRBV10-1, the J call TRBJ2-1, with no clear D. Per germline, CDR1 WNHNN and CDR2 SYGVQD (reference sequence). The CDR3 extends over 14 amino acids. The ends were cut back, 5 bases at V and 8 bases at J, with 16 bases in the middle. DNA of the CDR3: TGCGCCAGCAGTACCGGCTCAGTCGTGGATGAGCAGTTCTTC. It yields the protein CASSTGSVVDEQFF.

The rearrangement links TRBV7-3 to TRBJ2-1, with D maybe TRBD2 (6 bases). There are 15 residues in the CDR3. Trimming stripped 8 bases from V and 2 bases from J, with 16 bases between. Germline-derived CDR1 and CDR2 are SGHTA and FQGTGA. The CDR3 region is CASVGRGSPYNEQFF. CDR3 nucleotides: TGTGCCAGCGTGGGACGGGGGAGCCCCTACAATGAGCAGTTCTTC.

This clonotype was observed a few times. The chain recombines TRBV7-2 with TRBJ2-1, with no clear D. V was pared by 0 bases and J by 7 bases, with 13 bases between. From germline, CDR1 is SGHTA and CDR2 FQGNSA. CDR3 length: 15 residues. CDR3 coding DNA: TGTGCCAGCAGCTTAGCGACCCAAGCCAGAAATGAGCAGTTCTTC. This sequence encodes CASSLATQARNEQFF.

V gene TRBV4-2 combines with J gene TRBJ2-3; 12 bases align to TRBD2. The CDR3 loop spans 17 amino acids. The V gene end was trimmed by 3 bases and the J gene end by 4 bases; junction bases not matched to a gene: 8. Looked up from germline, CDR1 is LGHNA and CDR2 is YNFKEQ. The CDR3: CASSQGASGRAPDTQYF. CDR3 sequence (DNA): TGTGCCAGCAGCCAGGGGGCTAGCGGGAGGGCCCCAGATACGCAGTATTTT.

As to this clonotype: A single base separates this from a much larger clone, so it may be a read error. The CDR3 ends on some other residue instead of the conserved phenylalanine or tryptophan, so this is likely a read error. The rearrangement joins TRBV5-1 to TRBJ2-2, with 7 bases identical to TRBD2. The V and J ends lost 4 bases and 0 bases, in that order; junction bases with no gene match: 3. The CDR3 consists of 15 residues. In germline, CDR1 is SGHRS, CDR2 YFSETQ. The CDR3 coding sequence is TGCGCCAGCAGCGTGGGACTAACGAACACCGGGGAGCTGTTTTCT. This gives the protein CASSVGLTNTGELFS.

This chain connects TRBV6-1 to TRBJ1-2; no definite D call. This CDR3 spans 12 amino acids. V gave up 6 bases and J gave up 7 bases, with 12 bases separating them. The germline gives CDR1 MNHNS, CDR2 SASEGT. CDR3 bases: TGTGCCAGCAGCTCCGACATTGGTGGCTACACCTTC. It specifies CASSSDIGGYTF.

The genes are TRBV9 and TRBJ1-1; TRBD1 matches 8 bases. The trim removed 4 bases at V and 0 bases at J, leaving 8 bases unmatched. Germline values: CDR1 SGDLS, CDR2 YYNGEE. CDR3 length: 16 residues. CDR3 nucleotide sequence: TGTGCCAGCAGCCCCCGGCCAGGGGGCCTGAACACTGAAGCTTTCTTT. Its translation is CASSPRPGGLNTEAFF.

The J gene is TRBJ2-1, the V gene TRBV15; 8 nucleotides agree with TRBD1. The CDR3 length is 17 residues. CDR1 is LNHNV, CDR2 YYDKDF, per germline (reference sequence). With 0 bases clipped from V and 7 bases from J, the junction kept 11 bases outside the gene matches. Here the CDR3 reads CATSRDPDRGPYNEQFF. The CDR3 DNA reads TGTGCCACCAGCAGAGACCCAGACAGGGGTCCATATAATGAGCAGTTCTTC.

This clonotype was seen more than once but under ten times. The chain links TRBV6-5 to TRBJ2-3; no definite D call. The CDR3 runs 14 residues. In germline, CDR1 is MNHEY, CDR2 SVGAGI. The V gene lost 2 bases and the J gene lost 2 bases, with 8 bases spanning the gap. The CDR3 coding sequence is TGTGCCAGCAGTTACCCTGGGAACACAGATACGCAGTATTTT. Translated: CASSYPGNTDTQYF.

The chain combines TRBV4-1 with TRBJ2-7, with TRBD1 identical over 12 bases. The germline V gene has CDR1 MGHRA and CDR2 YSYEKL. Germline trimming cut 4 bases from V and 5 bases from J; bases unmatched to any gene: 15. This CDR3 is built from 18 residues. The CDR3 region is CASSLSRHPGTGGHEQYF. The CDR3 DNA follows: TGCGCCAGCAGCCTTTCAAGGCACCCCGGGACAGGGGGCCACGAGCAGTACTTC.

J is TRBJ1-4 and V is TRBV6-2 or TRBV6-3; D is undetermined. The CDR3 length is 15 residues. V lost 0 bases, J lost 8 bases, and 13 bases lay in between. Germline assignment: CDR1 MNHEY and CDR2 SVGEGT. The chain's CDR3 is CASSYSGTDGEKLFF. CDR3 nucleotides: TGTGCCAGCAGTTACTCAGGCACTGATGGGGAAAAACTGTTTTTT.

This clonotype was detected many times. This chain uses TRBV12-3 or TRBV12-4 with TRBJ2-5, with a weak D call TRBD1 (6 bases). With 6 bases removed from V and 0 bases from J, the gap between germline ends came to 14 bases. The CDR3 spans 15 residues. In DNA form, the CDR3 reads TGTGCCAGCAGCCACAGGGTGAGGGACCAAGAGACCCAGTACTTC. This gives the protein CASSHRVRDQETQYF.

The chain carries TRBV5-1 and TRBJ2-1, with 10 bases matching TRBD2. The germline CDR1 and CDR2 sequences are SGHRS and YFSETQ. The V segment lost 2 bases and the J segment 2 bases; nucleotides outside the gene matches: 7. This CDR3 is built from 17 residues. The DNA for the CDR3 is TGCGCCAGCAGCTTAACCCCTAGCGGGAGTACCTACAATGAGCAGTTCTTC. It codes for CASSLTPSGSTYNEQFF.

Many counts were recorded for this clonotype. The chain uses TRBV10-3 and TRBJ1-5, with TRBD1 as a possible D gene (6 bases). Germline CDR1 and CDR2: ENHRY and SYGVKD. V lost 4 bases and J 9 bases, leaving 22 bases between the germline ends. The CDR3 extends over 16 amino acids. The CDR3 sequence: CAISGGATGPWGPQHF. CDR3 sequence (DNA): TGTGCCATCAGTGGGGGGGCGACAGGCCCTTGGGGGCCCCAGCATTTT.

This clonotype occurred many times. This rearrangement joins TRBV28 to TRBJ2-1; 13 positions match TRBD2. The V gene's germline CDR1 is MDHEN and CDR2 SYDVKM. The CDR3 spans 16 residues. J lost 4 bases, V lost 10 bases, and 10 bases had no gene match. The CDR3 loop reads CATIGLAGVRYNEQFF. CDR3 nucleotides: TGTGCCACCATCGGACTAGCGGGAGTTCGGTACAATGAGCAGTTCTTC.